This T cell receptor beta chain was recorded in a study of T cells in Graves' hyperthyroidism and ophthalmopathy. Study at large: Peripheral blood was acquired at first diagnosis, ahead of any therapy whatsoever.

Amplification targeted TCR beta CDR3 regions from RNA transcripts. The study used the HTBI primer set for a first-round RT-PCR of the TCR CDR3. TCRdb used MiXCR to reprocess the multiplex PCR reads, holding one entry per CDR3 protein. This sample has 600,000 to 700,000 distinct CDR3 sequences, with about 15% found just once. The CDR3 is made up of 13 amino acids. The V gene lost 1 base and the J gene lost 4 bases, with 8 bases spanning the gap. From germline, CDR1 is LNHNV and CDR2 YYDKDF (reference sequence). This clonotype showed up many times. The clonotype originates from a middle-aged woman with Graves' ophthalmopathy. The chain recombines TRBV15 with TRBJ2-7; D remains unclear. Material for sequencing was blood. The CDR3 DNA reads as TGTGCCACCAGCAGAGGGTTAGCTTACGAGCAGTACTTC. This sequence encodes CATSRGLAYEQYF.